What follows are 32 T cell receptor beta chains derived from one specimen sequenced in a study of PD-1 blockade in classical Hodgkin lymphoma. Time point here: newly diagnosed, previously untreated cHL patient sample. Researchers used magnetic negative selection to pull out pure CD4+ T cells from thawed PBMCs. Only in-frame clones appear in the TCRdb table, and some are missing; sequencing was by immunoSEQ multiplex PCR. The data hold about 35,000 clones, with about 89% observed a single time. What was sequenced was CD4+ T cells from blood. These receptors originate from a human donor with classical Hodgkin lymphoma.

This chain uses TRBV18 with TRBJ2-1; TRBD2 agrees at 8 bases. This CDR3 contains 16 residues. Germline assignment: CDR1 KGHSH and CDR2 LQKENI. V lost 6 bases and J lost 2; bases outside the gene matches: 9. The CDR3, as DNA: TGTGCCAGCTCCAAGCGAGTAGCGGGAACCTACAATGAGCAGTTCTTC. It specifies CASSKRVAGTYNEQFF. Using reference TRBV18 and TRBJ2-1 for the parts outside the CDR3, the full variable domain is NAGVMQNPRHLVRRRGQEARLRCSPMKGHSHVYWYRQLPEEGLKFMVYLQKENIIDESGMPKERFSAEFPKEGPSILRIQQVVRGDSAAYFCASSKRVAGTYNEQFFGPGTRLTVL.

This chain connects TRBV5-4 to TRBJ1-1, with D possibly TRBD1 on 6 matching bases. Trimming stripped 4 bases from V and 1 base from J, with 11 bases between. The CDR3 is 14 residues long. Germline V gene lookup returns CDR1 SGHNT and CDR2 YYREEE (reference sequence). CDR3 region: CASSRGQPNTEAFF. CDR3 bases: TGTGCCAGCAGCCGTGGACAGCCGAACACTGAAGCTTTCTTT.

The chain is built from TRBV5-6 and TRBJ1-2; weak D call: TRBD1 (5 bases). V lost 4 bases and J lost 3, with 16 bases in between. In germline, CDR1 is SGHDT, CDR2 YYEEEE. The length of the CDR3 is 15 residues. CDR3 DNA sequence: TGTGCCAGCAGCCCAGACGCAGGGATGTACTATGGCTACACCTTC. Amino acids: CASSPDAGMYYGYTF.

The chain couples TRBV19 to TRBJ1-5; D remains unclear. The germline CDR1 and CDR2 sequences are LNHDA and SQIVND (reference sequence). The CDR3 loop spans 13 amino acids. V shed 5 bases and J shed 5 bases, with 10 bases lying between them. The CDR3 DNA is TGTGCCAGTAGTGCTGGGAACTATCAGCCCCAGCATTTT. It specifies CASSAGNYQPQHF.

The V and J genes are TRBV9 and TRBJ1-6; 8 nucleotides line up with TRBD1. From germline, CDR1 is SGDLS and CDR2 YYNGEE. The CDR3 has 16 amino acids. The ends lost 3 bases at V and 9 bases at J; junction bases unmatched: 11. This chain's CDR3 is CASSANTGTGGSPLHF. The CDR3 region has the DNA TGTGCCAGCAGCGCAAATACCGGGACAGGTGGTTCACCCCTCCACTTT. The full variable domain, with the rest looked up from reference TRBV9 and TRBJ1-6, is DSGVTQTPKHLITATGQRVTLRCSPRSGDLSVYWYQQSLDQGLQFLIQYYNGEERAKGNILERFSAQQFPDLHSELNLSSLELGDSALYFCASSANTGTGGSPLHFGNGTRLTVT.

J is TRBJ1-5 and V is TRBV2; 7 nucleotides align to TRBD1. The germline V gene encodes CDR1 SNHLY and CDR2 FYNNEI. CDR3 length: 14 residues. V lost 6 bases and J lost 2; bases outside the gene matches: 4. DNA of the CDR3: TGTGCCAGCAGGGAGGGGGCCGGCAATCAGCCCCAGCATTTT. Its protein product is CASREGAGNQPQHF.

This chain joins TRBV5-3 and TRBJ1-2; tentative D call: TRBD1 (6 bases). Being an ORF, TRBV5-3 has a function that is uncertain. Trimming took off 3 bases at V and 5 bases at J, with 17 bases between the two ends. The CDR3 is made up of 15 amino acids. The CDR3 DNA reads TGTGCCAGAAGCTCCAATAAGGGGGTCGGGTATGGCTACACCTTC. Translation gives CARSSNKGVGYGYTF.

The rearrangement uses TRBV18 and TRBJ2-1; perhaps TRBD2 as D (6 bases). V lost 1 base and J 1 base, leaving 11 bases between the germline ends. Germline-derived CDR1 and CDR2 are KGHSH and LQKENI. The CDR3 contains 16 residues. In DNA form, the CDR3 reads TGTGCCAGCTCACCACAGAGGAGGGGTTCCTACAATGAGCAGTTCTTC. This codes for CASSPQRRGSYNEQFF. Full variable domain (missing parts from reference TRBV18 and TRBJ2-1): NAGVMQNPRHLVRRRGQEARLRCSPMKGHSHVYWYRQLPEEGLKFMVYLQKENIIDESGMPKERFSAEFPKEGPSILRIQQVVRGDSAAYFCASSPQRRGSYNEQFFGPGTRLTVL.

DNA of the CDR3: TGTGCCAGCAGTTCCTCAACATACCCCAACTATGGCTACACCTTC. This encodes CASSSSTYPNYGYTF. The chain employs TRBV28 and TRBJ1-2; D remains ambiguous. CDR1 and CDR2 (germline): MDHEN, SYDVKM. The CDR3 covers 15 residues. Trimming removed 4 bases at V and 2 bases at J, with 14 bases between.

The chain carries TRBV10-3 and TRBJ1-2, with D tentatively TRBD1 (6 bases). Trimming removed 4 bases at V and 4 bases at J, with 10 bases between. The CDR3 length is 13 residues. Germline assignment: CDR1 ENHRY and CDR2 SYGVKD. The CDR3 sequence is CAISAGGAYGYTF. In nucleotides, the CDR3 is TGTGCCATCAGTGCGGGGGGGGCCTATGGCTACACCTTC.

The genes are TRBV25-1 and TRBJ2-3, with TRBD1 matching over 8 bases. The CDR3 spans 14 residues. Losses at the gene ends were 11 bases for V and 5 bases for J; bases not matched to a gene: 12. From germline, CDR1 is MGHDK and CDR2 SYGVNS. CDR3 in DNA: TGTGCCTCCCAATGGACAGGGTCCCAAGATACGCAGTATTTT. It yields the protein CASQWTGSQDTQYF.

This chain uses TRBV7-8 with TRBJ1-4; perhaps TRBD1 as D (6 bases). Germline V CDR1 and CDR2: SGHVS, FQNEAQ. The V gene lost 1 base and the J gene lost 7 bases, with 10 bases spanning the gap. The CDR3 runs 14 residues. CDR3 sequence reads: CASSLGGLGEKLFF. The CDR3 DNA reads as TGTGCCAGCAGCTTAGGGGGGCTAGGTGAAAAACTGTTTTTT.

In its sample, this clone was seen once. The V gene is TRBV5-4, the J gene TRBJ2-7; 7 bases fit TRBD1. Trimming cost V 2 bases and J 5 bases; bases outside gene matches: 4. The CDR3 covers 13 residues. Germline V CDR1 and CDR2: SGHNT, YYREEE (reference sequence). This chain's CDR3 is CASSLTGVHEQYF. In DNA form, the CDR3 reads TGTGCCAGCAGCTTAACAGGGGTGCACGAGCAGTACTTC.

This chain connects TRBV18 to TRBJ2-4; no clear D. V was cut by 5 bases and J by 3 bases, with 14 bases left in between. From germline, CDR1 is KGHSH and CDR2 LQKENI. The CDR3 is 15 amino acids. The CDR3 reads CASSSNPSIKNIQYF. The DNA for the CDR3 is TGTGCCAGCTCATCAAACCCCAGCATCAAAAACATTCAGTACTTC.

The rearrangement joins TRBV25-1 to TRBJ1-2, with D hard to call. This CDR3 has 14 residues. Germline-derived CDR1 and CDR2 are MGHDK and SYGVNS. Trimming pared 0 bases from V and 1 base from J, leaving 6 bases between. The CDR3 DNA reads TGTGCCAGCAGTGAATATCACAGTAACTATGGCTACACCTTC. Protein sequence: CASSEYHSNYGYTF.

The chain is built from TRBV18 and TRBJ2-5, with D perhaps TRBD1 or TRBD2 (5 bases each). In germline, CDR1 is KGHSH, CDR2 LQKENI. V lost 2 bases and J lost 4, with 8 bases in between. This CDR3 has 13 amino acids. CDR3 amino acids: CASSPGGLETQYF. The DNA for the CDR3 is TGTGCCAGCTCACCAGGGGGATTAGAGACCCAGTACTTC.

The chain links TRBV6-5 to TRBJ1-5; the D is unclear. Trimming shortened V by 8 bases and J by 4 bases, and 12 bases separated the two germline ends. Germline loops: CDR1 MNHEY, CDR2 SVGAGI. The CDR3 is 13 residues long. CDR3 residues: CASPFWENQPQHF. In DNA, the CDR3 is TGTGCCAGCCCCTTTTGGGAAAATCAGCCCCAGCATTTT.

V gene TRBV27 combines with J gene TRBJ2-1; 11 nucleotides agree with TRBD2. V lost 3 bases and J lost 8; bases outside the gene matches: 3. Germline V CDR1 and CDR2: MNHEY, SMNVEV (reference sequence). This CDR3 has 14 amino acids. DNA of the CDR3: TGTGCCAGCAGTTTTTATAGCGGGAGGGATGAGCAGTTCTTC. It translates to CASSFYSGRDEQFF.

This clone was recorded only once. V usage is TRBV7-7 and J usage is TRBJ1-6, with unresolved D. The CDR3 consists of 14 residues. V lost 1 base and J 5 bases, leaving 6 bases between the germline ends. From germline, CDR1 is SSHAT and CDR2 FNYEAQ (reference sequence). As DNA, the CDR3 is TGTGCCAGCAGCTTAGATATGGATAATTCACCCCTCCACTTT. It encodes CASSLDMDNSPLHF.

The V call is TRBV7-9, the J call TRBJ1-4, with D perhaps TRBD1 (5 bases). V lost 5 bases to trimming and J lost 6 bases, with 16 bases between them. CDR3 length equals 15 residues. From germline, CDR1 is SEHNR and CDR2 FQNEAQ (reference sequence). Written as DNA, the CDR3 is TGTGCCAGCAGCGGGCAGGGTGTCGGGCATGAAAAACTGTTTTTT. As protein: CASSGQGVGHEKLFF.

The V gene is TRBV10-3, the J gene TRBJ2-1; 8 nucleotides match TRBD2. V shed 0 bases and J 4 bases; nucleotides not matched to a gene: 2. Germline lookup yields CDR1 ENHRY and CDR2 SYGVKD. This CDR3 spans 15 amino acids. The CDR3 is CAISESGGEYNEQFF. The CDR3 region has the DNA TGTGCCATCAGTGAGTCCGGGGGGGAATACAATGAGCAGTTCTTC.

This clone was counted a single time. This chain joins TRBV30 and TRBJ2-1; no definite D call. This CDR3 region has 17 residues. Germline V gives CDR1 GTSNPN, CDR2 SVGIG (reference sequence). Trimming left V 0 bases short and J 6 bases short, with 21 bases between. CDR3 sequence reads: CAWSVSEYNRWSNEQFF. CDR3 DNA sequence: TGTGCCTGGAGTGTATCGGAATATAATAGGTGGAGCAATGAGCAGTTCTTC.

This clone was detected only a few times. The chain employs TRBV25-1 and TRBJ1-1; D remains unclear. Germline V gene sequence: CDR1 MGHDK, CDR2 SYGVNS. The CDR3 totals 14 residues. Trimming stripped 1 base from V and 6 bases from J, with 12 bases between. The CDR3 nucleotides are TGTGCCAGCAGTGAATTCCGCGAATGGGCTGAAGCTTTCTTT. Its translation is CASSEFREWAEAFF.

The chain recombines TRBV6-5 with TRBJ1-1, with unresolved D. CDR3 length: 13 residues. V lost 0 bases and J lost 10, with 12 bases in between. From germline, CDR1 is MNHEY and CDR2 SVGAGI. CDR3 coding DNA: TGTGCCAGCAGTTACTCACGTAGGGTTGGAGCTTTCTTT. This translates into CASSYSRRVGAFF.

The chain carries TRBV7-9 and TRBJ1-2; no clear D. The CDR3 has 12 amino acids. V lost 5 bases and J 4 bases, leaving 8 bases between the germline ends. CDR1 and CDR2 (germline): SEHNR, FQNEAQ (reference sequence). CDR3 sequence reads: CASSPTPYGYTF. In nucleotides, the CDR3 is TGTGCCAGCAGCCCTACCCCCTATGGCTACACCTTC. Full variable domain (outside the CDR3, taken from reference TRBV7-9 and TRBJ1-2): DTGVSQNPRHKITKRGQNVTFRCDPISEHNRLYWYRQTLGQGPEFLTYFQNEAQLEKSRLLSDRFSAERPKGSFSTLEIQRTEQGDSAMYLCASSPTPYGYTFGSGTRLTVV.

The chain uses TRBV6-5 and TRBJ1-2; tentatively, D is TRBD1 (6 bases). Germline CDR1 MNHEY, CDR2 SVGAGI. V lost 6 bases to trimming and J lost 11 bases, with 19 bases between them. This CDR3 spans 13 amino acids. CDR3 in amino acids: CASRRGGETPYTF. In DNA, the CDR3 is TGTGCCAGCAGACGCGGGGGCGAAACCCCTTACACCTTC.

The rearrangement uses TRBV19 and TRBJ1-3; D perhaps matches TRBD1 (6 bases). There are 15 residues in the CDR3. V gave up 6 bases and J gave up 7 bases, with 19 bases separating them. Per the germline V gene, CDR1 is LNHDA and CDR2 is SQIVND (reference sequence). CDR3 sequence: CASSVTRLQGNTIYF. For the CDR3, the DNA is TGTGCCAGTAGCGTGACGCGTCTCCAGGGGAACACCATATATTTT.

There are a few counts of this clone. This CDR3 reads CASSQVSGDQPQHF. The CDR3 DNA reads TGCGCCAGCAGCCAGGTTAGCGGAGATCAGCCCCAGCATTTT. The rearrangement links TRBV4-1 to TRBJ1-5; no definite D call. From germline, CDR1 is MGHRA and CDR2 YSYEKL. This CDR3 has 14 amino acids. Trimming took 3 bases from V and 5 from J, leaving 11 bases between them.

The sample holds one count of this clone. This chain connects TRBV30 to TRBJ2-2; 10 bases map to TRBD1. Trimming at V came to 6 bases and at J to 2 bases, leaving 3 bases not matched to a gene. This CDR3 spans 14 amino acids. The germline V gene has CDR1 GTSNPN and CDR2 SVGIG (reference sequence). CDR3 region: CACDRGHNTGELFF. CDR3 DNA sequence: TGTGCCTGTGACAGGGGGCATAACACCGGGGAGCTGTTTTTT.

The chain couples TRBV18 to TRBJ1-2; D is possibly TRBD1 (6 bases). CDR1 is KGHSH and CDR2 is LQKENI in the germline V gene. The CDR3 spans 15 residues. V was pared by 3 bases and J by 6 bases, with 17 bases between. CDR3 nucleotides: TGTGCCAGCTCACCGGGGCAGGGGCCTTTCGATGGCTACACCTTC. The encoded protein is CASSPGQGPFDGYTF.

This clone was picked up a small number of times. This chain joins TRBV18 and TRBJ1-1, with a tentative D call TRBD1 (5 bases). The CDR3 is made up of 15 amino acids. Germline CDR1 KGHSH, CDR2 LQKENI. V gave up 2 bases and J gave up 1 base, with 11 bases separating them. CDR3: CASSPWDGENTEAFF. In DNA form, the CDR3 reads TGTGCCAGCTCACCATGGGACGGGGAGAACACTGAAGCTTTCTTT. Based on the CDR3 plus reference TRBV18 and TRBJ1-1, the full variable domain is NAGVMQNPRHLVRRRGQEARLRCSPMKGHSHVYWYRQLPEEGLKFMVYLQKENIIDESGMPKERFSAEFPKEGPSILRIQQVVRGDSAAYFCASSPWDGENTEAFFGQGTRLTVV.

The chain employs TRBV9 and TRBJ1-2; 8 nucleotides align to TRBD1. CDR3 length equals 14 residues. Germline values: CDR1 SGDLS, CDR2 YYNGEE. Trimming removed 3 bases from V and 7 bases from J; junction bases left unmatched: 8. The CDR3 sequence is CASSAATGGGGYTF. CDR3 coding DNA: TGTGCCAGCAGCGCGGCAACAGGGGGTGGTGGCTACACCTTC.